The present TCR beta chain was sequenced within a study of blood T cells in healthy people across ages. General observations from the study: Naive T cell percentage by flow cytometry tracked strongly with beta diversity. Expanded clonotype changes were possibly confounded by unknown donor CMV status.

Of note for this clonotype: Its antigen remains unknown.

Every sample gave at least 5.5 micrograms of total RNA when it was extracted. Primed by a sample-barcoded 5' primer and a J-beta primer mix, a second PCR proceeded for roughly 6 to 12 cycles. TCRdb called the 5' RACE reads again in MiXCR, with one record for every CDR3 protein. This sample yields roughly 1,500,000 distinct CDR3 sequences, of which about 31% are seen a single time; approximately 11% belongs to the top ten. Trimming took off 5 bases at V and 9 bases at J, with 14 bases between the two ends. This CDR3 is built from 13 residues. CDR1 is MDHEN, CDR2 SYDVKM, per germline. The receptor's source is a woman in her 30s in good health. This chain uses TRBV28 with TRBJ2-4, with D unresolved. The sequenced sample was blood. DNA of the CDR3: TGTGCCAGCAGTGATCCGACTTATGTCATTCAGTACTTC. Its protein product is CASSDPTYVIQYF.